Each of the 18 T cell receptor beta chains below was sequenced from the same sample in a study of T cells in Graves' hyperthyroidism and ophthalmopathy. TCR beta CDR3 sequences were amplified from RNA transcripts. The HTBI primer set drove a first-round RT-PCR of the TCR CDR3. TCRdb processed the multiplex PCR reads anew with MiXCR; each CDR3 protein has one entry. Here the sample spans about 500,000 distinct CDR3 sequences, 40% to 50% being singletons. Sequenced: peripheral blood or thyroid tissue (not recorded which). The receptors were gathered from an adult woman with Graves' disease, either hyperthyroidism or ophthalmopathy (not recorded which).

This clonotype has at least ten counts. The rearrangement links TRBV12-3 or TRBV12-4 to TRBJ2-5; TRBD1 is a possible D gene (6 bases). This CDR3 is 14 amino acids long. The V gene lost 3 bases and the J gene lost 2 bases, with 10 bases spanning the gap. DNA of the CDR3: TGTGCCAGCAGTTTGACAGGTTCTCAAGAGACCCAGTACTTC. Its protein product is CASSLTGSQETQYF.

This clonotype was counted at least ten times. The chain couples TRBV4-1 to TRBJ1-1; no clear D gene. The CDR3 consists of 13 residues. CDR1 MGHRA and CDR2 YSYEKL come from the germline V gene. V gave up 10 bases and J gave up 7 bases, with 19 bases separating them. This CDR3 reads CATGAKADHEAFF. CDR3 bases: TGCGCCACCGGAGCAAAAGCTGACCATGAAGCTTTCTTT.

This sequence joins TRBV7-9 and TRBJ1-4, with 8 bases matching TRBD1. The CDR3 is 13 amino acids. Germline-derived CDR1 and CDR2 are SEHNR and FQNEAQ (reference sequence). After removal of 3 bases from V and 10 bases from J, the junction contained 4 bases not matched to a gene. The CDR3 nucleotides read TGTGCCAGCAGCTTGGACAGGGACCGAAAACTGTTTTTT. It encodes CASSLDRDRKLFF. The full variable domain, its missing parts supplied by reference TRBV7-9 and TRBJ1-4, is DTGVSQNPRHKITKRGQNVTFRCDPISEHNRLYWYRQTLGQGPEFLTYFQNEAQLEKSRLLSDRFSAERPKGSFSTLEIQRTEQGDSAMYLCASSLDRDRKLFFGSGTQLSVL.

The chain uses TRBV3-1 and TRBJ1-2; a weak D match, TRBD1 (5 bases). CDR3 length equals 14 residues. V gave up 0 bases and J gave up 4 bases, with 9 bases separating them. In germline, CDR1 is LGHDT, CDR2 YNNKEL (reference sequence). This CDR3 is CASSQDFDSYGYTF. In nucleotides, the CDR3 is TGTGCCAGCAGCCAAGATTTCGACAGCTATGGCTACACCTTC.

This clonotype has a handful of counts. The CDR3 protein is CSARLQESYNSPLHF. The CDR3 bases are TGCAGTGCTAGGCTGCAGGAGAGTTATAATTCACCCCTCCACTTT. The chain is built from TRBV20-1 and TRBJ1-6; D is unresolved. V lost 3 bases and J 4 bases, leaving 13 bases between the germline ends. Germline lookup yields CDR1 DFQATT and CDR2 SNEGSKA (reference sequence). The CDR3 length is 15 residues.

This clonotype was seen many times. The gene calls are TRBV7-2 and TRBJ2-7; D not certain. Trimming removed 2 bases at V and 2 bases at J, with 7 bases between. The CDR3 sequence is 13 residues long. From germline, CDR1 is SGHTA and CDR2 FQGNSA. The CDR3 protein is CASSLFLPYEQYF. In DNA, the CDR3 is TGTGCCAGCAGCTTATTTCTTCCCTACGAGCAGTACTTC.

For this clonotype: It may be a read error: a sequence one base away is much more abundant. This chain joins TRBV20-1 and TRBJ1-1, with TRBD1 identical over 7 bases. CDR3 size: 14 residues. CDR1 and CDR2 (germline): DFQATT, SNEGSKA (reference sequence). Trimming took 1 base from V and 7 from J; bases not matched to a gene: 9. CDR3 DNA: TGCAGTGCTAGAGTGGGGACAGCGGATTTTGAAGCTTTCTTT. Translation: CSARVGTADFEAFF.

The CDR3 loop reads CASSEDRGHSETQYF. The CDR3 DNA reads as TGTGCCAGCAGTGAAGACAGGGGGCATTCAGAGACCCAGTACTTC. The chain recombines TRBV2 with TRBJ2-5; 9 bases fit TRBD1. The V segment lost 1 base and the J segment 4 bases; nucleotides outside the gene matches: 4. Per the germline V gene, CDR1 is SNHLY and CDR2 is FYNNEI. The CDR3 spans 15 residues.

This clonotype occurred a few times. The V gene is TRBV10-3, the J gene TRBJ1-2; possible D gene TRBD1, 6 bases. CDR1 and CDR2 (germline): ENHRY, SYGVKD. V lost 2 bases and J lost 2, with 9 bases in between. The CDR3 is made up of 14 amino acids. The CDR3 protein is CAISESQGNYGYTF. The CDR3 DNA reads as TGTGCCATCAGTGAGAGTCAGGGGAACTATGGCTACACCTTC.

This chain uses TRBV20-1 with TRBJ2-3, with 7 positions matching TRBD2. This CDR3 has 12 amino acids. J was trimmed by 6 bases and V by 3 bases; bases with no gene match: 3. Germline V gene data show CDR1 as DFQATT and CDR2 as SNEGSKA (reference sequence). The CDR3 sequence: CSARAGGDTQYF. The CDR3 region has the DNA TGCAGTGCTAGGGCCGGGGGGGATACGCAGTATTTT.

The chain employs TRBV25-1 and TRBJ2-5; TRBD2 agrees at 13 bases. The V segment lost 8 bases and the J segment 2 bases; nucleotides outside the gene matches: 2. The CDR3 consists of 14 residues. Germline CDR1 reads MGHDK; CDR2 reads SYGVNS. Here the CDR3 reads CASSTSGRQETQYF. The CDR3 DNA reads TGTGCCAGCTCGACTAGCGGGAGGCAAGAGACCCAGTACTTC.

This chain links TRBV5-1 with TRBJ1-1; no clear D gene. The CDR3 consists of 17 residues. The germline CDR1 and CDR2 sequences are SGHRS and YFSETQ. Trimming removed 0 bases from V and 0 bases from J, with 15 bases in between. The CDR3 loop reads CASSLALAGGLNTEAFF. In DNA, the CDR3 is TGCGCCAGCAGCTTGGCCCTAGCGGGTGGACTGAACACTGAAGCTTTCTTT.

This rearrangement joins TRBV2 to TRBJ1-5, with TRBD1 as a possible D gene (5 bases). The CDR3 length is 17 residues. CDR1 and CDR2 from the germline V gene are SNHLY and FYNNEI. Trimming pared 3 bases from V and 14 bases from J, leaving 29 bases between. CDR3 residues: CASSERSRVRARAYEHF. The DNA of the CDR3 is TGTGCCAGCAGTGAGCGGTCTCGGGTTAGGGCCAGGGCCTACGAGCATTTT.

This clonotype has just a few counts. The V and J genes are TRBV19 and TRBJ1-6; maybe TRBD1 (5 bases). The germline V gene has CDR1 LNHDA and CDR2 SQIVND (reference sequence). CDR3 size: 16 residues. V gave up 3 bases and J gave up 10 bases, with 19 bases separating them. CDR3 sequence reads: CASSINGAPGRSPLHF. DNA of the CDR3: TGTGCCAGTAGTATCAACGGGGCCCCGGGACGATCACCCCTCCACTTT.

This clonotype was observed many times. V gene TRBV7-9 combines with J gene TRBJ2-7; D may be TRBD2 (6 bases). Germline CDR1 and CDR2: SEHNR and FQNEAQ (reference sequence). This CDR3 comprises 15 residues. Trimming left V 0 bases short and J 6 bases short, with 15 bases between. The CDR3 spells CASSLAAGLSLEQYF. CDR3 DNA sequence: TGTGCCAGCAGCTTAGCCGCGGGACTCAGCCTCGAGCAGTACTTC.

This clonotype has ten or more counts. The chain's CDR3 is CASSRTGAQGGNYGYTF. The CDR3, as DNA: TGTGCCAGCAGCAGAACCGGGGCCCAGGGGGGGAACTATGGCTACACCTTC. The V call is TRBV2, the J call TRBJ1-2, with 7 bases identical to TRBD1. The length of the CDR3 is 17 residues. V was pared by 6 bases and J by 2 bases, with 15 bases of the junction left unmatched. The germline V gene encodes CDR1 SNHLY and CDR2 FYNNEI.

The chain uses TRBV6-2 or TRBV6-3 and TRBJ1-2; 7 nucleotides agree with TRBD1. The V gene's germline CDR1 is MNHEY and CDR2 SVGEGT. Unmatched junction bases numbered 8, after V lost 2 bases and J lost 8 bases. CDR3 length equals 14 residues. CDR3 coding DNA: TGTGCCAGCAGTTACCATAGACAGGGAGGCGGCTACACCTTC. Translated, it gives CASSYHRQGGGYTF.

The V call is TRBV20-1, the J call TRBJ1-6, with 8 bases aligning to TRBD1. V shed 6 bases, J shed 9 bases, and the junction held 10 bases outside the gene matches. This CDR3 is built from 14 residues. Per germline, CDR1 DFQATT and CDR2 SNEGSKA (reference sequence). For the CDR3, the DNA is TGCAGTGCAAACAGGGGGGACAGCCCTTCACCCCTCCACTTT. It specifies CSANRGDSPSPLHF.